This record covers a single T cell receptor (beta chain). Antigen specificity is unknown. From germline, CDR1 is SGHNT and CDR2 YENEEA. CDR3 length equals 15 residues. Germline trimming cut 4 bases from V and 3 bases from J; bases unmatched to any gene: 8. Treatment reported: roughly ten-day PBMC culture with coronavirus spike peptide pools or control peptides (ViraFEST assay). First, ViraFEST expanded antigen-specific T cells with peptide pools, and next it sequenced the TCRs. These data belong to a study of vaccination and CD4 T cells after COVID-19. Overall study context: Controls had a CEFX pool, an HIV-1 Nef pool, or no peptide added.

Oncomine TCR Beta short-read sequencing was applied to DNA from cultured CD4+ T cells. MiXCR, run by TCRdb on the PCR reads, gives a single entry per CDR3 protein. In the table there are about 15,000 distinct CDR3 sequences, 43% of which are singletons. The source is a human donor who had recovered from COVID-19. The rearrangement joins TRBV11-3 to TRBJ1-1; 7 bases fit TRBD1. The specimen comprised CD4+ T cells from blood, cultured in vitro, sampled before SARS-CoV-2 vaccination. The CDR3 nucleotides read TGTGCCAGCAGCTCATCCGGGACAGAGTACACTGAAGCTTTCTTT. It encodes CASSSSGTEYTEAFF.